This TCR beta chain was sequenced for a study of blood T cells in healthy people across ages. Whole-study findings and limits: Diversity of TCR beta per million T cells declined in a roughly linear way with age. The lack of PBMC sorting stopped any conclusive naive versus antigen-experienced comparison.

This clonotype was counted only a few times. Its antigen is undetermined. CDR3 length: 13 amino acids. The V gene end was trimmed by 6 bases and the J gene end by 6 bases; junction bases not matched to a gene: 3. A J-beta primer mix and a sample-barcoded 5' primer were used in a second PCR of about 7 to 12 cycles. TCRdb processed the 5' RACE reads anew with MiXCR; each CDR3 protein has one entry. The profile shows hundreds of thousands of distinct CDR3 sequences, around three fifths of them singletons. The J gene is TRBJ1-1, the V gene TRBV12-3 or TRBV12-4; 11 bases are a match to TRBD1. Sequenced: blood. This clonotype was sampled from a man between 60 and 75 years old in good health. The CDR3 sequence: CASSRDRGSEAFF. The CDR3 DNA is TGTGCCAGCAGCCGGGACAGGGGGTCTGAAGCTTTCTTT.